One sample yielded the 10 T cell receptor beta chains listed below, sequenced in a study of PD-1 blockade in classical Hodgkin lymphoma (dated by TCRdb to 2020 to 2021). The library was generated by the immunoSEQ multiplex PCR assay. TCRdb's version of the immuneACCESS table is confined to in-frame rearrangements and falls short of the full clone set. An unresolved V gene accounts for under half of the shortfall where checked; the remainder is of unknown origin. This sample is represented by roughly 86,000 clones; 75% to 85% of them were singletons. The top ten clones comprise approximately 17% of the sample. The sample's time point label, decoded: cycle 4 day 1 (C4D1), after more than five weeks of nivolumab. All trial patients had relapsed after autologous stem cell transplantation, with cohorts A, B and C differing in prior brentuximab vedotin exposure. Source: peripheral blood mononuclear cells (PBMCs), taken before the fourth cycle of nivolumab. These receptors all stem from a human donor with classical Hodgkin lymphoma.

The J gene is TRBJ2-7, the V gene TRBV2; 10 nucleotides line up with TRBD1. This CDR3 has 13 residues. The germline gives CDR1 SNHLY, CDR2 FYNNEI. The ends lost 8 bases at V and 4 bases at J; junction bases unmatched: 5. CDR3 DNA sequence: TGTGCCAGCCGCAGACAGGGGGCTTACGAGCAGTACTTC. It yields the protein CASRRQGAYEQYF.

V and J are TRBV7-2 and TRBJ2-2, with a tentative D call TRBD1 (7 bases). Germline V CDR1 and CDR2: SGHTA, FQGNSA. V gave up 1 base and J gave up 6 bases, with 21 bases separating them. CDR3 length: 18 amino acids. CDR3 in amino acids: CASSLVGGGFNAAGELFF. The CDR3 DNA follows: TGTGCCAGCAGCTTAGTTGGAGGGGGCTTTAATGCGGCCGGGGAGCTGTTTTTT. The complete variable domain, with remaining parts taken from reference TRBV7-2 and TRBJ2-2, reads GAGVSQSPSNKVTEKGKDVELRCDPISGHTALYWYRQSLGQGLEFLIYFQGNSAPDKSGLPSDRFSAERTGGSVSTLTIQRTQQEDSAVYLCASSLVGGGFNAAGELFFGEGSRLTVL.

DNA for the CDR3: TGTGCCTCGTGGACAGTGACAAACACTGAAGCTTTCTTT. Residues: CASWTVTNTEAFF. This rearrangement joins TRBV6-1 to TRBJ1-1; D perhaps matches TRBD1 (6 bases). Germline CDR1 and CDR2: MNHNS and SASEGT. The V end was cut by 11 bases, the J end by 2 bases, with 15 bases between. This CDR3 region has 13 residues.

This clone appeared a single time. The V and J genes are TRBV9 and TRBJ1-5; 9 bases agree with TRBD1. The CDR3 totals 13 residues. The V gene end was trimmed by 7 bases and the J gene end by 4 bases; junction bases not matched to a gene: 3. Per germline, CDR1 SGDLS and CDR2 YYNGEE. CDR3 coding DNA: TGTGCCAGCGGGACAGGGTTGAATCAGCCCCAGCATTTT. Its protein product is CASGTGLNQPQHF.

The gene calls are TRBV9 and TRBJ2-2, with D perhaps being TRBD1 or TRBD2 (7 bases each). The ends were cut back, 1 base at V and 5 bases at J, with 9 bases in the middle. Germline V CDR1 and CDR2: SGDLS, YYNGEE. The CDR3 runs to 14 residues. The CDR3 DNA reads as TGTGCCAGCAGCGTACAGGGGGGGACCGGGGAGCTGTTTTTT. This translates into CASSVQGGTGELFF.

The chain links TRBV6-1 to TRBJ2-7, with D perhaps TRBD1 (6 bases). V was cut by 2 bases and J by 6 bases, with 8 bases left in between. The length of the CDR3 is 12 residues. CDR1 MNHNS and CDR2 SASEGT come from the germline V gene. The CDR3 DNA reads as TGTGCCAGCAGTGAAACAGGGTTCGAGCAGTACTTC. It yields the protein CASSETGFEQYF.

This chain uses TRBV7-2 with TRBJ2-3; the D gene is possibly TRBD1 (5 bases). V shed 8 bases and J shed 4 bases, with 19 bases lying between them. Germline CDR1 reads SGHTA; CDR2 reads FQGNSA. The CDR3 runs 15 residues. The CDR3 DNA reads TGTGCCAGCGCTCCCCAGGACACCGGAGCAGATACGCAGTATTTT. Translated, it gives CASAPQDTGADTQYF.

V and J are TRBV28 and TRBJ2-3, with TRBD2 identical over 10 bases. J gave up 3 bases and V 5 bases, and 2 bases lay outside the gene matches. Looked up from germline, CDR1 is MDHEN and CDR2 is SYDVKM. CDR3 size: 14 residues. CDR3 sequence: CASSPSGRTDTQYF. The CDR3 DNA sequence: TGTGCCAGCAGTCCTAGCGGGAGAACAGATACGCAGTATTTT.

This CDR3 reads CASSLQAGATEQFF. In DNA, the CDR3 is TGTGCCAGCAGCTTACAAGCGGGAGCCACAGAGCAGTTCTTC. V and J are TRBV11-3 and TRBJ2-1; 8 nucleotides align to TRBD2. V lost 2 bases and J lost 10; bases outside the gene matches: 7. This CDR3 contains 14 residues. The germline V gene has CDR1 SGHNT and CDR2 YENEEA.

This clone was counted a single time. The chain couples TRBV5-4 to TRBJ1-2; 7 positions match TRBD1. The CDR3 totals 15 residues. Germline CDR1 reads SGHNT; CDR2 reads YYREEE (reference sequence). J gave up 2 bases and V 0 bases, and 4 bases lay outside the gene matches. The CDR3 reads CASSLVGRGNYGYTF. CDR3 coding DNA: TGTGCCAGCAGCTTGGTCGGCAGGGGGAACTATGGCTACACCTTC.